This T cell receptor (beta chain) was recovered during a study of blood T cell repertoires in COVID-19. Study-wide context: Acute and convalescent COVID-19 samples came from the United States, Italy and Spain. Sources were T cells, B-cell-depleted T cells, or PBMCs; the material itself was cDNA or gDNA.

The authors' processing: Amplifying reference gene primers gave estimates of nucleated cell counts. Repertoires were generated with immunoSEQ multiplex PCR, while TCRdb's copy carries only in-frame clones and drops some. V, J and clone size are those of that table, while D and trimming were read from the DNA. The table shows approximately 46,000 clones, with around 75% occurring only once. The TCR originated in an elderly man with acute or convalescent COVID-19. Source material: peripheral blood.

Here the CDR3 DNA reads TGTGCCTGGAGTGTACAGCAAGGAGGGCAGTTCTTC. Translation: CAWSVQQGGQFF. The rearrangement joins TRBV30 to TRBJ2-1, with TRBD2 as a possible D gene (5 bases). Germline lookup yields CDR1 GTSNPN and CDR2 SVGIG (reference sequence). The CDR3 has 12 amino acids. The germline V and J ends were trimmed by 0 bases and 12 bases, with 12 bases remaining between them.